This T cell receptor (beta chain) was recorded in a study of blood T cell repertoires in COVID-19. Study details: The samples span acute and convalescent COVID-19 from the United States, Italy and Spain.

The age range of participants was 18 to 89 years, with residence in 20 to 25 US areas. Someone with COVID-19 had been met by exposed participants within 2 weeks before study entry. This clone is a singleton in its sample. In the authors' workflow: Researchers report that nucleated cell counts were estimated from reference gene primer amplification. The table came from immunoSEQ multiplex PCR; TCRdb's copy has only in-frame clones and leaves some out. That table gives V, J and clone size, and the DNA gave D and trimming. The sample carries under 300,000 clones, approximately 88% recorded once. Germline assignment: CDR1 MNHEY and CDR2 SVGAGI. CDR3 length equals 14 residues. V dropped 5 bases and J dropped 4 bases, with 12 bases sitting between them.

The receptor was isolated from a woman aged 35 to 49 who had been exposed to COVID-19. Sequenced input: PBMCs or T cells enriched from blood (not recorded which). The chain links TRBV6-5 to TRBJ1-5; D is possibly TRBD1 (5 bases). The CDR3 DNA follows: TGTGCCAGCAGTCCCGGAAGGGGTAATCAGCCCCAGCATTTT. Translated, it gives CASSPGRGNQPQHF.